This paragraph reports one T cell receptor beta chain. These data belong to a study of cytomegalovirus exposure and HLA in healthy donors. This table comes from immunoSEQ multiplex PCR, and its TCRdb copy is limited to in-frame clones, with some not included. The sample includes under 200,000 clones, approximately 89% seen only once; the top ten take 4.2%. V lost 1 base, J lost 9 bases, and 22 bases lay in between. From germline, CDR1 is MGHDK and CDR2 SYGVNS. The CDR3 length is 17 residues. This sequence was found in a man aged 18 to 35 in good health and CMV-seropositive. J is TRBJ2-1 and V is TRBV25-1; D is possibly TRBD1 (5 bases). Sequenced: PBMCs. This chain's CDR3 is CASSESPLQGGDGEQFF. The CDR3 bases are TGTGCCAGCAGTGAATCCCCCCTGCAGGGCGGAGACGGTGAGCAGTTCTTC. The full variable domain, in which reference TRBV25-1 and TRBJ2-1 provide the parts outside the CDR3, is EADIYQTPRYLVIGTGKKITLECSQTMGHDKMYWYQQDPGMELHLIHYSYGVNSTEKGDLSSESTVSRIRTEHFPLTLESARPSHTSQYLCASSESPLQGGDGEQFFGPGTRLTVL.